The TCR beta chain described here comes from a study of blood T cell repertoires in COVID-19. As for the study in general: There were acute and convalescent COVID-19 samples, and they came from the United States, Italy and Spain. Nucleic acid was either cDNA or gDNA, and it came from T cells, B-cell-depleted T cells, or PBMCs.

In the original processing: Amplification of reference gene primers provided the estimated nucleated cell counts. The method was immunoSEQ multiplex PCR; TCRdb's version includes in-frame clones alone and lacks a portion of them. The V and J calls and clone size come from that table; D and trimming were worked out from the DNA. The sample has 200,000 to 250,000 clones, roughly 82% seen once. In its sample, this clone was seen once. Between the trimmed V and J ends, which lost 5 bases and 0 bases, there was a span of 7 bases. Germline V gene sequence: CDR1 SGHAT, CDR2 FQNNGV. This CDR3 is 13 amino acids long.

The receptor comes from a man aged 50-60 years with active or convalescent COVID-19. Input material: peripheral blood. The chain carries TRBV11-2 and TRBJ1-2; no clear D gene. The CDR3 region has the DNA TGTGCCAGCAGCCCGAGTCCTAACTATGGCTACACCTTC. It specifies CASSPSPNYGYTF.